The clone carrying this TCR beta chain was seen many times. The read falls 3 residues short of the CDR3 end, and the missing part is taken from the germline J gene. The sample is drawn from a study of T cell clonality in common variable immunodeficiency. The CDR3 totals 18 residues. Trimming removed 4 bases from V and 2 bases from J; junction bases left unmatched: 15. Germline V gene data show CDR1 as GTSNPN and CDR2 as SVGIG (reference sequence). TCRdb's table, derived via immunoSEQ multiplex PCR, lists solely in-frame clones and lacks some. The sample shows about 60,000 clones, none of them appearing just once.

This clonotype was obtained from a person aged 18 to 70 in good health. Input material: peripheral blood mononuclear cells. The chain recombines TRBV30 with TRBJ2-3; 10 bases are a match to TRBD2. The CDR3 sequence: CAWTAGKLAGDFTDTQYF. The part of the CDR3 DNA that was read is TGTGCCTGGACTGCAGGAAAGCTAGCGGGAGATTTCACAGATACG.